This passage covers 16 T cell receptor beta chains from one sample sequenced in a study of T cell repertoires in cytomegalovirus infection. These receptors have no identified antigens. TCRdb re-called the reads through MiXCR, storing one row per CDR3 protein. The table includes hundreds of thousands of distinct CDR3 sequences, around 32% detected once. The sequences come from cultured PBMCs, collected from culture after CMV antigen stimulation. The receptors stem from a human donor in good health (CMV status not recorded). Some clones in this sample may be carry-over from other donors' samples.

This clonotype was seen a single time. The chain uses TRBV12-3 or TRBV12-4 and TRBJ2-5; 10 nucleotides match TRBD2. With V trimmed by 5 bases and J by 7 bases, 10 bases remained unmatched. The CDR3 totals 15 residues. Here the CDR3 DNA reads TGTGCCAGCAGTCCTAGCGGGGGCCGGGGGGGGACCCAGTACTTC. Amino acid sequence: CASSPSGGRGGTQYF.

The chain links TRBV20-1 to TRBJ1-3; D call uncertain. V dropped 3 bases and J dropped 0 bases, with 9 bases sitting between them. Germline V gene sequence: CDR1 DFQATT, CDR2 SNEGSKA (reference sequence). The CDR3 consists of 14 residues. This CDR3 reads CSARDASSGNTIYF. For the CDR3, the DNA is TGCAGTGCTAGGGACGCGAGCTCTGGAAACACCATATATTTT.

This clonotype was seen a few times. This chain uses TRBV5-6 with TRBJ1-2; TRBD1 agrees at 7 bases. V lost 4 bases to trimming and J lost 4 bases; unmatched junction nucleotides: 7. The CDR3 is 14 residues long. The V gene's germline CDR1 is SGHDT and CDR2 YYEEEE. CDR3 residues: CASSGQGVIYGYTF. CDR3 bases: TGTGCCAGCAGCGGGCAGGGGGTGATCTATGGCTACACCTTC.

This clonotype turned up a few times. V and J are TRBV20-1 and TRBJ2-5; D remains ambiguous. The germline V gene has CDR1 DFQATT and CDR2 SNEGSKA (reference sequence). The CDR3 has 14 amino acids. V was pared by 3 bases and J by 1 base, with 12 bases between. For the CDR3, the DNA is TGCAGTGCTAGGGGGTTAATAGTCCAAGAGACCCAGTACTTC. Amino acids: CSARGLIVQETQYF.

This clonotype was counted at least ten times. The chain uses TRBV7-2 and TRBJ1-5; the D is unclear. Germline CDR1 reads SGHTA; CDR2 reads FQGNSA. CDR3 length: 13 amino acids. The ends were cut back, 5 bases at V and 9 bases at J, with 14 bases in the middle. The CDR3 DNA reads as TGTGCCAGCAGCCCACCTGGTGGATGGCCCCAGCATTTT. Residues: CASSPPGGWPQHF.

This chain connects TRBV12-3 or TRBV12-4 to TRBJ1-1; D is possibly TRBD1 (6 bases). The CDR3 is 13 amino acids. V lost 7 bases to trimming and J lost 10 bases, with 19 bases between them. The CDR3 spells CASTRVNREGAFF. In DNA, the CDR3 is TGTGCCAGCACTCGGGTAAACAGGGAGGGAGCTTTCTTT.

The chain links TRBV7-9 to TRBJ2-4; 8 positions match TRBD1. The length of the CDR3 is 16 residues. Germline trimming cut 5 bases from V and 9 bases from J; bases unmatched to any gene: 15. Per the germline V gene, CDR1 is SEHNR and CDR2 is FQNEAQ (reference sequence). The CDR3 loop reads CASSRAAGGPKGIQYF. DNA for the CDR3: TGTGCCAGCAGCCGAGCCGCAGGGGGCCCGAAGGGCATTCAGTACTTC. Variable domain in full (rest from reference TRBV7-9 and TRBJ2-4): DTGVSQNPRHKITKRGQNVTFRCDPISEHNRLYWYRQTLGQGPEFLTYFQNEAQLEKSRLLSDRFSAERPKGSFSTLEIQRTEQGDSAMYLCASSRAAGGPKGIQYFGAGTRLSVL.

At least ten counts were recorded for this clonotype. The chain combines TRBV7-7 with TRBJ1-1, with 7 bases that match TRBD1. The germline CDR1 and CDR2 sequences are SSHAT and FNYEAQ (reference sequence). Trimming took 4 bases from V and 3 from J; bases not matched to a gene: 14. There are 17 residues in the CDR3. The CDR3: CASSSDKTDRRDTEAFF. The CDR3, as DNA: TGTGCCAGCAGCTCAGATAAAACGGACAGGAGGGACACTGAAGCTTTCTTT.

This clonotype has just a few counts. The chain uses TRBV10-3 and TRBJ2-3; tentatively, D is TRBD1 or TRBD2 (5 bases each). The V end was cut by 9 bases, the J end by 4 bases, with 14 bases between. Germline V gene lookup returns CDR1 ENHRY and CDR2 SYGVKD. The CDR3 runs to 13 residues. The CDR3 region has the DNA TGTGCCATGGGGGACCCGGGCGCAGATACGCAGTATTTT. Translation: CAMGDPGADTQYF.

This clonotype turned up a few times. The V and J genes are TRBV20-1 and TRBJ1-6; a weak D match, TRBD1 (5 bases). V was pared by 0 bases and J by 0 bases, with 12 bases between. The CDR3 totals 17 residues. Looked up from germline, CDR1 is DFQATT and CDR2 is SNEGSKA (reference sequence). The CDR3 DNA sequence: TGCAGTGCTAGAGATGGAGGGACCAGCTCCTATAATTCACCCCTCCACTTT. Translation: CSARDGGTSSYNSPLHF.

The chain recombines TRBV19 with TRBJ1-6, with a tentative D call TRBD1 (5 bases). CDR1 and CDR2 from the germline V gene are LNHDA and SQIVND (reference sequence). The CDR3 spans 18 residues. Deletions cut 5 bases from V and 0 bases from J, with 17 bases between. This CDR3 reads CASSPPPGLNSYNSPLHF. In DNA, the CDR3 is TGTGCCAGTAGTCCCCCCCCGGGACTGAACTCCTATAATTCACCCCTCCACTTT.

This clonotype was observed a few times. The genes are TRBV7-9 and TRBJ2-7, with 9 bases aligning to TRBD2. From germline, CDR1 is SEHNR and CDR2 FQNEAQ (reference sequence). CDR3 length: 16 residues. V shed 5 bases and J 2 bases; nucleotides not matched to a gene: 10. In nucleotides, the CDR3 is TGTGCCAGCAGCCCCCAGACTAGCGGAGCGACCTACGAGCAGTACTTC. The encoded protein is CASSPQTSGATYEQYF. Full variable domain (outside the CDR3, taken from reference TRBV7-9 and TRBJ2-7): DTGVSQNPRHKITKRGQNVTFRCDPISEHNRLYWYRQTLGQGPEFLTYFQNEAQLEKSRLLSDRFSAERPKGSFSTLEIQRTEQGDSAMYLCASSPQTSGATYEQYFGPGTRLTVT.

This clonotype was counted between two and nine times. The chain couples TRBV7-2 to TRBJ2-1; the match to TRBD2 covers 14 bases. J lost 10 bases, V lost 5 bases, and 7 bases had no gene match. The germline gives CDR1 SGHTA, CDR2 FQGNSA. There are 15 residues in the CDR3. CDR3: CASSTQGLAGDEQFF. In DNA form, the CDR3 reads TGTGCCAGCAGCACCCAGGGACTAGCGGGAGACGAGCAGTTCTTC.

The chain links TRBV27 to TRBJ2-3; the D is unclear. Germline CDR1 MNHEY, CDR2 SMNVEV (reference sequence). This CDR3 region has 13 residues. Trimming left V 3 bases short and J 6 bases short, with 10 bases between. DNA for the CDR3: TGTGCCAGCAGTTTCCTAGTGGGGGATACGCAGTATTTT. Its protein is CASSFLVGDTQYF.

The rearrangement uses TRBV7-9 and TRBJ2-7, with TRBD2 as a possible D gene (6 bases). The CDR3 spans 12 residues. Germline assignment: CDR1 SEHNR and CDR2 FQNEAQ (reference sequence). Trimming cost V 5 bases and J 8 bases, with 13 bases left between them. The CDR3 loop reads CASSARAGQQYF. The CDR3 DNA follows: TGTGCCAGCAGCGCCCGGGCGGGACAGCAGTACTTC.

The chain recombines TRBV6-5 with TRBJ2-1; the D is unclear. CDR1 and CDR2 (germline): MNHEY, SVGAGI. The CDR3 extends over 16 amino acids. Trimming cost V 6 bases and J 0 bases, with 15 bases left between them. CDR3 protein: CASRPTTVSSYNEQFF. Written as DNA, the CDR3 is TGTGCCAGCAGACCAACGACGGTGAGCTCCTACAATGAGCAGTTCTTC.